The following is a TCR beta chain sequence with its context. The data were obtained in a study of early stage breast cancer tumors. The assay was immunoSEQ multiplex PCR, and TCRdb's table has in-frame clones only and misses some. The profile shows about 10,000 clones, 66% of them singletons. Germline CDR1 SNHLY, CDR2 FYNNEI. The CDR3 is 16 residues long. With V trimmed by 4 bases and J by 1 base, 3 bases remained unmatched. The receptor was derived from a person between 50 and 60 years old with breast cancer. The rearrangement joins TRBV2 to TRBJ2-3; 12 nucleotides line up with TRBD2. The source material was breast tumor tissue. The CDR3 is CASSVTSGGRTDTQYF. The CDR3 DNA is TGTGCCAGCAGTGTAACTAGCGGGGGGCGCACAGATACGCAGTATTTT.